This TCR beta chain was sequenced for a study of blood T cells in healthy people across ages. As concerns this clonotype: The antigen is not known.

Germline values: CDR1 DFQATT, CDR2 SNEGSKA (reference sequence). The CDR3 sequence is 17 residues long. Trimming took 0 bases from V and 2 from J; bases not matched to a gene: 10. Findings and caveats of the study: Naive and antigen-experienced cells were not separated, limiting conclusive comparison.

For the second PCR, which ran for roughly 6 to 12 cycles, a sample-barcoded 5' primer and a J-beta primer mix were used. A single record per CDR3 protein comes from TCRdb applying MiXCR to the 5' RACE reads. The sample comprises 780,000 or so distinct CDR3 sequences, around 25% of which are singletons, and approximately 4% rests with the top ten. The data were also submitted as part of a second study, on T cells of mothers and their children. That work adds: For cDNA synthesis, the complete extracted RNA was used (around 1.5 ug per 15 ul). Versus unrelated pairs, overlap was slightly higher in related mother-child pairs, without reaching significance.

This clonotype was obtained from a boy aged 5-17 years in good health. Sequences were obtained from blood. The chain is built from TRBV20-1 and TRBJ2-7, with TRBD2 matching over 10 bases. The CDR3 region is CSARDLDSGGFTYEQYF. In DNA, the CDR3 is TGCAGTGCTAGAGATCTGGATAGCGGGGGGTTCACCTACGAGCAGTACTTC.